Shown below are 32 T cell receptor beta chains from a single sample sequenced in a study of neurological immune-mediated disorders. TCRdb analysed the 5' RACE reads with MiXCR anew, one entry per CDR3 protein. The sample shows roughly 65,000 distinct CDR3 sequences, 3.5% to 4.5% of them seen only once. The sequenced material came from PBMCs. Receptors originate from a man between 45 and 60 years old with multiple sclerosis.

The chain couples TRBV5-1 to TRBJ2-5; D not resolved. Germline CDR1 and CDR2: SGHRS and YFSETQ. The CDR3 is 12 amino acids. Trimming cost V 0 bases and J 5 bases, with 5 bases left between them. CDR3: CASSLVLETQYF. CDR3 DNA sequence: TGCGCCAGCAGCTTGGTTTTGGAGACCCAGTACTTC. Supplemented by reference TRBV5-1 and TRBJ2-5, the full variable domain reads KAGVTQTPRYLIKTRGQQVTLSCSPISGHRSVSWYQQTPGQGLQFLFEYFSETQRNKGNFPGRFSGRQFSNSRSEMNVSTLELGDSALYLCASSLVLETQYFGPGTRLLVL.

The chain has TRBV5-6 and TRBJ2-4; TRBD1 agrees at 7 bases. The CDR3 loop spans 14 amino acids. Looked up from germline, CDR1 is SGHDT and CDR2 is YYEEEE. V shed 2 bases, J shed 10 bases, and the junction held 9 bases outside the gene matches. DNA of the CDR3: TGTGCCAGCAGCTTTCGGACAGGAACAAAAATTCAGTACTTC. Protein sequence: CASSFRTGTKIQYF. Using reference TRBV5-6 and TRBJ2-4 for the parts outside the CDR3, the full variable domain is DAGVTQSPTHLIKTRGQQVTLRCSPKSGHDTVSWYQQALGQGPQFIFQYYEEEERQRGNFPDRFSGHQFPNYSSELNVNALLLGDSALYLCASSFRTGTKIQYFGAGTRLSVL.

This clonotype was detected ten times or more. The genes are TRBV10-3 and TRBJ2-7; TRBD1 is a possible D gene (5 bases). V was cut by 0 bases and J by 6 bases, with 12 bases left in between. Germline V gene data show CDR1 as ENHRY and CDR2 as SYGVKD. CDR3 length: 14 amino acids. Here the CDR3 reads CAISESRDYAEQYV. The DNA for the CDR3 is TGTGCCATCAGTGAGTCCAGGGATTACGCCGAGCAGTACGTC.

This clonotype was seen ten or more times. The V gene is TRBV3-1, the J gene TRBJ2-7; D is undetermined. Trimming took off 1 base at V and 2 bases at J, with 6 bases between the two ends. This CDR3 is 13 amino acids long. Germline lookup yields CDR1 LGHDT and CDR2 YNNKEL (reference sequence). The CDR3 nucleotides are TGTGCCAGCAGCCAAGTTGCGACCTACGAGCAGTACTTC. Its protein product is CASSQVATYEQYF.

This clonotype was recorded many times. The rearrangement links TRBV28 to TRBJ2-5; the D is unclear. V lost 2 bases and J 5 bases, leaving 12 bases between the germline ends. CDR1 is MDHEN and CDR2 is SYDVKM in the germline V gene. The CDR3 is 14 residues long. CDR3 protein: CASSLRGVWETQYF. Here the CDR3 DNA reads TGTGCCAGCAGTTTACGTGGGGTCTGGGAGACCCAGTACTTC.

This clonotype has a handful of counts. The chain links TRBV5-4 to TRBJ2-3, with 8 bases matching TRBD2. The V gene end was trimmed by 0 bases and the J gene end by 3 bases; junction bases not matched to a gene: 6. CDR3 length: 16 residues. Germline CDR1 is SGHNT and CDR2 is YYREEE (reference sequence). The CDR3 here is CASSLGGPGGTDTQYF. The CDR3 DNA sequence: TGTGCCAGCAGCTTGGGAGGACCGGGGGGGACAGATACGCAGTATTTT.

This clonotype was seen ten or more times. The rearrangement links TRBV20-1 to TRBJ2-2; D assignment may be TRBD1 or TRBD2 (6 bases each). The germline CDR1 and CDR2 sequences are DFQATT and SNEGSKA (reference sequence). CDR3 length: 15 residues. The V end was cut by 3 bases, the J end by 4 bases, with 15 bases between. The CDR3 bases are TGCAGTGCTAGGAGTTCCGGGGGCCGCACCGGGGAGCTGTTTTTT. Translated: CSARSSGGRTGELFF.

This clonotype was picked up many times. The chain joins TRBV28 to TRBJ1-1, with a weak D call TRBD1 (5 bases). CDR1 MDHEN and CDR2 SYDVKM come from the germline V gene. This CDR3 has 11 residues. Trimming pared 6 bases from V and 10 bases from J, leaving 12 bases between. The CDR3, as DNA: TGTGCCAGCAGCCGGGGGGGGAGAGCTTTCTTT. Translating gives CASSRGGRAFF.

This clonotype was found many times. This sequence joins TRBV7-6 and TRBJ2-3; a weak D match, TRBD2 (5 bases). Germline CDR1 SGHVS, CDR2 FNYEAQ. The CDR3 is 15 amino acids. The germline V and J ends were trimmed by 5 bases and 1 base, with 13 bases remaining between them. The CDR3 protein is CASSPSLRGTDTQYF. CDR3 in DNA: TGTGCCAGCAGCCCCTCCCTGCGGGGCACAGATACGCAGTATTTT.

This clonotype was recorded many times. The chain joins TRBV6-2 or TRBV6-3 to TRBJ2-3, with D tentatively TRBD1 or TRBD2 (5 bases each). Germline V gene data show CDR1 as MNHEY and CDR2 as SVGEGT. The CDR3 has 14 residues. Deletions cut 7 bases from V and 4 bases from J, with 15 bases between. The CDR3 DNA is TGTGCCAGCACCACCGGGACCCCTTCAGATACGCAGTATTTT. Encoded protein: CASTTGTPSDTQYF.

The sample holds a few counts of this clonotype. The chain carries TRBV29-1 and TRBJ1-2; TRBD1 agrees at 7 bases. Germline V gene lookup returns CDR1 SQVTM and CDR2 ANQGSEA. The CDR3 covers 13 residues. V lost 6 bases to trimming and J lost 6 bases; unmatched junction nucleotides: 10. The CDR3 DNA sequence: TGCAGCGTCCAAAGGGGGCAGGGGAATGGCTACACCTTC. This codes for CSVQRGQGNGYTF.

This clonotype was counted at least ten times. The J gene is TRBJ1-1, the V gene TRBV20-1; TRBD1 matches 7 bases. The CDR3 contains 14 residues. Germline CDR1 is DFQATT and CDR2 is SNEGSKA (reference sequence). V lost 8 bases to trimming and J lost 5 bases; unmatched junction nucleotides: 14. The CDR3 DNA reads TGCAGTCCTACCGACAGGGTAAGTCGGACTGAAGCTTTCTTT. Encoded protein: CSPTDRVSRTEAFF.

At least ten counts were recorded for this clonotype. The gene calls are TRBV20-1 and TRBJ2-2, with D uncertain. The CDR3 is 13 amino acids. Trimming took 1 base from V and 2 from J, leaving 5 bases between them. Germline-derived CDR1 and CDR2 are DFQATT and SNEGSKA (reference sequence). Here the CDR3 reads CSARVGNTGELFF. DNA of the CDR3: TGCAGTGCTAGAGTGGGAAACACCGGGGAGCTGTTTTTT.

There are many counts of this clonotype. The CDR3 sequence: CSAYRVTEAFF. The CDR3 nucleotides read TGCAGTGCTTACAGGGTAACTGAAGCTTTCTTT. The genes are TRBV20-1 and TRBJ1-1; D is perhaps TRBD1 (6 bases). CDR3 length equals 11 residues. The germline gives CDR1 DFQATT, CDR2 SNEGSKA (reference sequence). Trimming left V 5 bases short and J 5 bases short, with 9 bases between.

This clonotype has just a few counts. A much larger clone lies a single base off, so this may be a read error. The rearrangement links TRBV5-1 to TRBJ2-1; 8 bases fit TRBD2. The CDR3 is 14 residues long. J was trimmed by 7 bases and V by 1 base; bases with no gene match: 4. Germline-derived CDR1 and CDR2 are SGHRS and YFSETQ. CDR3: CASSLRIAGNEQFF. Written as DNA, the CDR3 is TGCGCCAGCAGCTTGCGCATAGCGGGGAATGAGCAGTTCTTC.

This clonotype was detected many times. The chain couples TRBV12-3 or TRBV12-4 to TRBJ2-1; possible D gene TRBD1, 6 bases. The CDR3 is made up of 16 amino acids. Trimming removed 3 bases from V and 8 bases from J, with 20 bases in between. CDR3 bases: TGTGCCAGCAGTTTGGGGGCCCCAGGGGCAGGGCATGAGCAGTTCTTC. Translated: CASSLGAPGAGHEQFF.

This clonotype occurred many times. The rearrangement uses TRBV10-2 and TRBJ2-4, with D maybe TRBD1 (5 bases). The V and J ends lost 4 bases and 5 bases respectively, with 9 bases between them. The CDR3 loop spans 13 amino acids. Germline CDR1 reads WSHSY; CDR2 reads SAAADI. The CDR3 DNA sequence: TGCGCCAGCAGTGGGCAGGGCCAAAACATTCAGTACTTC. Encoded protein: CASSGQGQNIQYF.

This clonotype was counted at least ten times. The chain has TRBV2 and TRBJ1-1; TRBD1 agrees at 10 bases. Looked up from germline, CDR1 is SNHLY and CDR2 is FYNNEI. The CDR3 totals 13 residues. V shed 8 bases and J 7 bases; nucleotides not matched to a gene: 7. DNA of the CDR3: TGTGCCAGCTCGGGACAGGGGAATGTTGAAGCTTTCTTT. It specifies CASSGQGNVEAFF.

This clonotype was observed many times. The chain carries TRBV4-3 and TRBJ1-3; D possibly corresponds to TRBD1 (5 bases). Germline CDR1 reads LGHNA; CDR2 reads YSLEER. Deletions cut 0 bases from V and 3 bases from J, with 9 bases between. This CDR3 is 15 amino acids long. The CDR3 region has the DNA TGCGCCAGCAGCCAAGATCCGCAGGGTGGAAACACCATATATTTT. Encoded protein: CASSQDPQGGNTIYF.

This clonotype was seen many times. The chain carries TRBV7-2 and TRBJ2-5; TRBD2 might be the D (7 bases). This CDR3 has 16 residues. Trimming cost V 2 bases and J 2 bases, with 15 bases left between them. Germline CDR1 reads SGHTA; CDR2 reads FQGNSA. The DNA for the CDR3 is TGTGCCAGCAGCTTATGGCGGGGGACACGGCAAGAGACCCAGTACTTC. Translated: CASSLWRGTRQETQYF.

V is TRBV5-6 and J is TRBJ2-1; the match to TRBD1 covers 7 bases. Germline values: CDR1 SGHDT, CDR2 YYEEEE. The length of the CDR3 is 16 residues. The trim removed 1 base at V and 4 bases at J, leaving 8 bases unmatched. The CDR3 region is CASSLYRGHLYNEQFF. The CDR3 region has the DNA TGTGCCAGCAGCTTGTACAGGGGCCATCTTTACAATGAGCAGTTCTTC.

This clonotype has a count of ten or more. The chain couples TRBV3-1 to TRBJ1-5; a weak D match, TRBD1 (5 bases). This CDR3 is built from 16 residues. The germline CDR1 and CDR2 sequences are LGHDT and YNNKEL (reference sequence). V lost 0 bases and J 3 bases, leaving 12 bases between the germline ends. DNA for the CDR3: TGTGCCAGCAGCCAAGACGCGGGGGTACACAATCAGCCCCAGCATTTT. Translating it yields CASSQDAGVHNQPQHF.

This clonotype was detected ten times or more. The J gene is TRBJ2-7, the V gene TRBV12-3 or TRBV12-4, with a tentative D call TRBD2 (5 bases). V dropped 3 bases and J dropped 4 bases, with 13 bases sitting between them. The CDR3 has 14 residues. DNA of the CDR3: TGTGCCAGCAGTTTGTCTAGCAGGAGTTACGAGCAGTACTTC. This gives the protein CASSLSSRSYEQYF.

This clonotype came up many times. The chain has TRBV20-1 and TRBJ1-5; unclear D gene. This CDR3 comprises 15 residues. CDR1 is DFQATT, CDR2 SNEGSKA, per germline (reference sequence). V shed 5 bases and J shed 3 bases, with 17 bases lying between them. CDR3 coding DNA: TGCAGTGCTTCGCTCGGTGTGGGGTTCAATCAGCCCCAGCATTTT. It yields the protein CSASLGVGFNQPQHF.

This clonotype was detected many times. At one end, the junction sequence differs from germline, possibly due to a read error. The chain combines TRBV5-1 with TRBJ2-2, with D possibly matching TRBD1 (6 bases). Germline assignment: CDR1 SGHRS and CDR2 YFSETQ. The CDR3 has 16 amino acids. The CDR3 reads CASSTRTDRNAGELFF. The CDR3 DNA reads TGCGCCAGCAGCACCCGGACAGACCGGAACGCCGGGGAGCTGTTTTTT.

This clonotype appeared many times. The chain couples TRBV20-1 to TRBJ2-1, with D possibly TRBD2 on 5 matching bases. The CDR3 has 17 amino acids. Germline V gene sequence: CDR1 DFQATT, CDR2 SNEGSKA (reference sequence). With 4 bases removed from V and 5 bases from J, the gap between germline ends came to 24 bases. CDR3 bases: TGCAGTGCTATAAACCCCAAGCAGAGGGCACCGGACAATGAGCAGTTCTTC. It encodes CSAINPKQRAPDNEQFF.

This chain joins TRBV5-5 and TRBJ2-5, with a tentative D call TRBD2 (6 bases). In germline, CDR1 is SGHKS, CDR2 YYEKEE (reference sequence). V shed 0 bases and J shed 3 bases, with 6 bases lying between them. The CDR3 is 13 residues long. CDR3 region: CASSLGGKETQYF. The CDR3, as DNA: TGTGCCAGCAGCTTGGGCGGGAAAGAGACCCAGTACTTC.

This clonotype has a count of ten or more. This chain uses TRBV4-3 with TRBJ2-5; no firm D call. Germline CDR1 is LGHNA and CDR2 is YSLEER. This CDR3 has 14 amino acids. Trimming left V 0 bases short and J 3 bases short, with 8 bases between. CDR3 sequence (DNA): TGCGCCAGCAGCCAAGATCGACGAGAAGAGACCCAGTACTTC. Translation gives CASSQDRREETQYF.

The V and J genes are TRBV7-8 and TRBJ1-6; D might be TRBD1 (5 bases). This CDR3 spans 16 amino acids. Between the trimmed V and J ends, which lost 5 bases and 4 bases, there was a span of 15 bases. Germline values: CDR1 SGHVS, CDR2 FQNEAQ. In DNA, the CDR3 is TGTGCCAGCAGCCCTGACAGAAGCTCATATAATTCACCCCTCCACTTT. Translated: CASSPDRSSYNSPLHF.

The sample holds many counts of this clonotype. For the CDR3, the DNA is TGCGCCAGCAGCTTGGCCGGGGAGCTGTTTTTT. This sequence encodes CASSLAGELFF. The chain employs TRBV5-1 and TRBJ2-2; D ambiguous. This CDR3 is built from 11 residues. From germline, CDR1 is SGHRS and CDR2 YFSETQ. V dropped 0 bases and J dropped 6 bases, with 0 bases sitting between them.

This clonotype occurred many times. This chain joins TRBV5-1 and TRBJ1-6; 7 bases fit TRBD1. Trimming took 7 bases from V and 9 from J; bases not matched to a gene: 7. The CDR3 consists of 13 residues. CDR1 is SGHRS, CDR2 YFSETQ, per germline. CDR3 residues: CASYDRVGSPLHF. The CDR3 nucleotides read TGCGCCAGCTATGACAGGGTTGGTTCACCCCTCCACTTT.

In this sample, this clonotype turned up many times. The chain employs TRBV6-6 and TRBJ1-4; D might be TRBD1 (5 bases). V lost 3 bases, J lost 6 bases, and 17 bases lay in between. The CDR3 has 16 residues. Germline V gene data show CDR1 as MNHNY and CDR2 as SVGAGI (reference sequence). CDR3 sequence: CASSYPNRGGDEKLFF. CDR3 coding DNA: TGTGCCAGCAGTTATCCAAACCGGGGGGGGGATGAAAAACTGTTTTTT.